This TCR beta chain was obtained from a study of high-grade serous ovarian cancer treatment subgroups. In the study overall: Each sample yielded on average about 7,000 unique TCR beta rearrangements from around 15,000 reads. Whole-study results and caveats: Only CDR3 was analyzed; CDR1 and CDR2 were not. Bulk tumor TCR sequencing gave no spatial information. Different patients shared almost no repertoire; same-patient tumors shared 0.11 to 0.79.

Tumor samples were taken before definitive surgery or chemotherapy. V was shortened by 4 bases and J by 1 base, with 13 bases between the two germline ends. CDR3 length equals 15 residues. CDR1 is SGHRS, CDR2 YFSETQ, per germline. Regarding this clone: Its antigen is as yet unknown.

Produced via immunoSEQ multiplex PCR; TCRdb's table is partial and in-frame only. This sample carries 4,900 or so clones, roughly 70% of them seen once, and the ten largest clones take around 5.3%. Sequencing was done on a sample of tumor tissue. The chain carries TRBV5-1 and TRBJ2-3; D may be TRBD2 (6 bases). This receptor was taken from a human patient with high-grade serous ovarian cancer. The CDR3 spells CASSNSGPGTDTQYF. In nucleotides, the CDR3 is TGCGCCAGCAGCAATAGCGGTCCTGGCACAGATACGCAGTATTTT.